One and the same sample provided the 13 T cell receptor beta chains below, sequenced in a study of monozygotic twins with cystic fibrosis. TCRdb's copy holds only in-frame clones and misses some; the assay was immunoSEQ multiplex PCR. The sample lists about 15,000 clones, 95% to 99% occurring once. Sequences were obtained from blood. Every receptor here comes from a girl aged 2-10 years with cystic fibrosis.

V and J are TRBV7-2 and TRBJ1-2, with a weak D call TRBD1 (5 bases). CDR1 is SGHTA and CDR2 is FQGNSA in the germline V gene. The CDR3 extends over 15 amino acids. V was trimmed by 1 base and J by 8 bases, leaving 17 bases between them. CDR3 loop: CASSLGTSGKEGYTF. The CDR3 DNA sequence: TGTGCCAGCAGCTTAGGCACGTCAGGGAAAGAAGGCTACACCTTC. Full variable domain (outside the CDR3, taken from reference TRBV7-2 and TRBJ1-2): GAGVSQSPSNKVTEKGKDVELRCDPISGHTALYWYRQSLGQGLEFLIYFQGNSAPDKSGLPSDRFSAERTGGSVSTLTIQRTQQEDSAVYLCASSLGTSGKEGYTFGSGTRLTVV.

The V and J genes are TRBV6-5 and TRBJ1-1; no clear D gene. In germline, CDR1 is MNHEY, CDR2 SVGAGI. V gave up 5 bases and J gave up 3 bases, with 4 bases separating them. The CDR3 is 11 residues long. The CDR3 region has the DNA TGTGCCAGCAGTAAAGACACTGAAGCTTTCTTT. Residues: CASSKDTEAFF.

The rearrangement uses TRBV29-1 and TRBJ2-3; D perhaps matches TRBD2 (5 bases). Germline lookup yields CDR1 SQVTM and CDR2 ANQGSEA. There are 11 residues in the CDR3. Trimming took 7 bases from V and 7 from J, leaving 12 bases between them. The CDR3 DNA reads TGCAGCGGTAACGGGGTAAATACGCAGTATTTT. Translating it yields CSGNGVNTQYF.

The genes are TRBV6-5 and TRBJ2-1; maybe TRBD2 (5 bases). The CDR3 is 13 residues long. Germline V gene data show CDR1 as MNHEY and CDR2 as SVGAGI. V lost 0 bases and J lost 5, with 5 bases in between. This chain's CDR3 is CASSYSGNNEQFF. DNA for the CDR3: TGTGCCAGCAGTTACTCCGGGAACAATGAGCAGTTCTTC.

The V gene is TRBV18, the J gene TRBJ1-5; perhaps TRBD1 as D (6 bases). Trimming pared 3 bases from V and 0 bases from J, leaving 12 bases between. The germline CDR1 and CDR2 sequences are KGHSH and LQKENI. This CDR3 comprises 16 residues. The CDR3 DNA follows: TGTGCCAGCTCACCCGATCCCAGGGGTAGCAATCAGCCCCAGCATTTT. It is translated as CASSPDPRGSNQPQHF.

V is TRBV4-3 and J is TRBJ1-3, with D possibly TRBD1 on 5 matching bases. The V end lost 1 base, the J end lost 4 bases, and 14 bases lay between the germline ends. The germline CDR1 and CDR2 sequences are LGHNA and YSLEER. The CDR3 sequence is 16 residues long. The DNA of the CDR3 is TGCGCCAGCAGCCAAGGTGGTCCGGGGACGGGAAACACCATATATTTT. Translated: CASSQGGPGTGNTIYF.

A single count supports this clone. This chain joins TRBV19 and TRBJ2-2, with 7 bases fitting TRBD2. The CDR3 totals 16 residues. Germline lookup yields CDR1 LNHDA and CDR2 SQIVND (reference sequence). J lost 4 bases, V lost 1 base, and 6 bases had no gene match. The CDR3 loop reads CASSIGGGRATGELFF. As DNA, the CDR3 is TGTGCCAGTAGTATAGGGGGCGGGAGAGCCACCGGGGAGCTGTTTTTT.

J is TRBJ2-1 and V is TRBV6-4, with 11 bases that match TRBD2. This CDR3 has 16 amino acids. The germline CDR1 and CDR2 sequences are MRHNA and SNTAGT. Losses at the gene ends were 3 bases for V and 4 bases for J; bases not matched to a gene: 5. CDR3: CASSEKLAGDYNEQFF. CDR3 nucleotides: TGTGCCAGCAGTGAGAAACTAGCGGGAGATTACAATGAGCAGTTCTTC.

The rearrangement uses TRBV25-1 and TRBJ2-2; TRBD1 matches 7 bases. Germline V gene sequence: CDR1 MGHDK, CDR2 SYGVNS. Trimming at V came to 4 bases and at J to 3 bases, leaving 2 bases not matched to a gene. The CDR3 length is 14 residues. The CDR3 here is CASSVGQYTGELFF. CDR3 coding DNA: TGTGCCAGCAGTGTGGGACAGTACACCGGGGAGCTGTTTTTT.

The sample holds one count of this clone. V usage is TRBV9 and J usage is TRBJ2-1; the D is unclear. CDR3 length equals 15 residues. Germline V gene lookup returns CDR1 SGDLS and CDR2 YYNGEE. V lost 0 bases, J lost 4 bases, and 11 bases lay in between. The CDR3 region is CASSVVPLVYNEQFF. The DNA of the CDR3 is TGTGCCAGCAGCGTAGTCCCCCTGGTATACAATGAGCAGTTCTTC.

The J gene is TRBJ1-2, the V gene TRBV28; D uncertain. From germline, CDR1 is MDHEN and CDR2 SYDVKM. With 10 bases removed from V and 8 bases from J, the gap between germline ends came to 29 bases. This CDR3 contains 16 residues. As DNA, the CDR3 is TGTGCCATCCTTTCGGCCCGGCAGTCCCGGTTCTACGGCTACACCTTC. Translated: CAILSARQSRFYGYTF.

The chain recombines TRBV6-1 with TRBJ2-5, with D hard to call. The CDR3 consists of 12 residues. The V end was cut by 6 bases, the J end by 7 bases, with 12 bases between. Germline CDR1 reads MNHNS; CDR2 reads SASEGT. Here the CDR3 reads CASRVGDGTQYF. The CDR3, as DNA: TGTGCCAGCAGGGTTGGGGATGGGACCCAGTACTTC.

The genes are TRBV6-1 and TRBJ2-7; perhaps TRBD1 as D (6 bases). CDR1 and CDR2 (germline): MNHNS, SASEGT. The CDR3 spans 16 residues. The V end was cut by 1 base, the J end by 3 bases, with 16 bases between. CDR3 DNA sequence: TGTGCCAGCAGTGAAGGAATTGACAGGTTCAACTACGAGCAGTACTTC. Its translation is CASSEGIDRFNYEQYF.